Shown below are 8 T cell receptor beta chains from a single sample sequenced in a study of T cell responses to AZD1222 COVID-19 vaccine (dated by TCRdb to about 2021). The library was built by means of the immunoSEQ multiplex PCR assay. The table comes from immuneACCESS by way of TCRdb, which keeps in-frame sequences with V and J called. Part of the clones is missing from these tables; in studies checked, under half for an unresolved V gene and the rest for unknown reasons. The sample contains 90,000 to 150,000 clones, just over 85% of them found a single time. Of the sample, roughly 18% is held by the ten largest clones. The time point label here, explained by the study, means: about 28 days (+/-7) after the second vaccine dose. The source was peripheral blood, collected 28 days after the second AZD1222 dose. The receptors originated from an adult who received the AZD1222 COVID-19 vaccine.

A few counts support this clone. The V and J genes are TRBV6-2 or TRBV6-3 and TRBJ1-2, with D unresolved. Germline lookup yields CDR1 MNHEY and CDR2 SVGEGT. Trimming left V 4 bases short and J 4 bases short, with 16 bases between. The CDR3 length is 15 residues. DNA of the CDR3: TGTGCCAGCAGTTCCACCGGCGGGGAAATCTATGGCTACACCTTC. Translation: CASSSTGGEIYGYTF.

This clone was counted once. CDR3 residues: CASSLGGGTPPDTQYF. CDR3 DNA sequence: TGTGCCAGCAGCTTAGGGGGAGGAACGCCCCCAGATACGCAGTATTTT. The chain links TRBV11-3 to TRBJ2-3; possibly TRBD2 for D (6 bases). Between the trimmed V and J ends, which lost 1 base and 4 bases, there was a span of 15 bases. CDR1 SGHNT and CDR2 YENEEA come from the germline V gene. This CDR3 is 16 amino acids long. The full variable domain, with the rest looked up from reference TRBV11-3 and TRBJ2-3, is EAGVVQSPRYKIIEKKQPVAFWCNPISGHNTLYWYLQNLGQGPELLIRYENEEAVDDSQLPKDRFSAERLKGVDSTLKIQPAELGDSAVYLCASSLGGGTPPDTQYFGPGTRLTVL.

The chain couples TRBV19 to TRBJ2-7; TRBD2 matches 11 bases. Germline V gives CDR1 LNHDA, CDR2 SQIVND (reference sequence). V dropped 4 bases and J dropped 3; count of bases not matched to a gene: 5. The CDR3 totals 15 residues. The DNA of the CDR3 is TGTGCCAGTAGTACCCTAGCGGGAGGCGGCTACGAGCAGTACTTC. This encodes CASSTLAGGGYEQYF.

This clone was observed a single time. The chain carries TRBV5-5 and TRBJ1-2; D is unresolved. V lost 4 bases, J lost 2 bases, and 3 bases lay in between. CDR1 is SGHKS and CDR2 is YYEKEE in the germline V gene (reference sequence). The CDR3 spans 11 residues. CDR3 in amino acids: CASSANYGYTF. CDR3 DNA: TGTGCCAGCAGCGCCAACTATGGCTACACCTTC.

The rearrangement uses TRBV19 and TRBJ1-2, with a tentative D call TRBD1 (6 bases). Germline CDR1 LNHDA, CDR2 SQIVND (reference sequence). Trimming cost V 7 bases and J 2 bases, with 11 bases left between them. The length of the CDR3 is 13 residues. CDR3 amino acids: CASKDRSNYGYTF. CDR3 bases: TGTGCCAGTAAAGACAGGTCGAACTATGGCTACACCTTC. The full variable domain, its missing parts supplied by reference TRBV19 and TRBJ1-2, is DGGITQSPKYLFRKEGQNVTLSCEQNLNHDAMYWYRQDPGQGLRLIYYSQIVNDFQKGDIAEGYSVSREKKESFPLTVTSAQKNPTAFYLCASKDRSNYGYTFGSGTRLTVV.

The rearrangement uses TRBV10-3 and TRBJ1-1; D call uncertain. Germline CDR1 ENHRY, CDR2 SYGVKD. The CDR3 is 14 residues long. With 5 bases removed from V and 3 bases from J, the gap between germline ends came to 13 bases. CDR3 in amino acids: CAISSLSGDTEAFF. Written as DNA, the CDR3 is TGTGCCATCAGTAGTTTAAGCGGGGACACTGAAGCTTTCTTT.

The chain joins TRBV10-3 to TRBJ2-1; D possibly matches TRBD1 or TRBD2 (7 bases each). Trimming stripped 4 bases from V and 0 bases from J, with 25 bases between. Germline V gene lookup returns CDR1 ENHRY and CDR2 SYGVKD. CDR3 length: 20 amino acids. The DNA of the CDR3 is TGTGCCATCAGTGGCGCCGCGGGAGAGGGGGCGGCGACCTCCTACAATGAGCAGTTCTTC. Its protein is CAISGAAGEGAATSYNEQFF.

V usage is TRBV24-1 and J usage is TRBJ2-5, with D tentatively TRBD1 (7 bases). The germline V and J ends were trimmed by 9 bases and 1 base, with 14 bases remaining between them. The V gene's germline CDR1 is KGHDR and CDR2 SFDVKD. CDR3 length: 14 residues. CDR3: CATAGGPGQETQYF. In nucleotides, the CDR3 is TGTGCCACCGCAGGGGGGCCGGGCCAAGAGACCCAGTACTTC.